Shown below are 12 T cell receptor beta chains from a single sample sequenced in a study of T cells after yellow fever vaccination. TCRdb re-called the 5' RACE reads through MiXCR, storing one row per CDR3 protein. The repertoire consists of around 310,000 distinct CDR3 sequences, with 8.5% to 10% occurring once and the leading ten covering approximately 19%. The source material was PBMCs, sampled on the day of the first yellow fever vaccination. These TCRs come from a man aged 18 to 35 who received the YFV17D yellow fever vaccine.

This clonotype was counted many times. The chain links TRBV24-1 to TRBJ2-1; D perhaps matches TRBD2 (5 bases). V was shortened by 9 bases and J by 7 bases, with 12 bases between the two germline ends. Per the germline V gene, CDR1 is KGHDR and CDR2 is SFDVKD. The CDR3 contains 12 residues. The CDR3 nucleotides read TGTGCCACCGGAGGAACGCCGAATGAGCAGTTCTTC. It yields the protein CATGGTPNEQFF.

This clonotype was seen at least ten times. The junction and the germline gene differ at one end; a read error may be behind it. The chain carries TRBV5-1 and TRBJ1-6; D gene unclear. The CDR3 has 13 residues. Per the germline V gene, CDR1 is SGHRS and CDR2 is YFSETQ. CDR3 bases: TGTGCCAGCAGCTTGGGCGGAAATTCACCCCTCCACTTT. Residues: CASSLGGNSPLHF.

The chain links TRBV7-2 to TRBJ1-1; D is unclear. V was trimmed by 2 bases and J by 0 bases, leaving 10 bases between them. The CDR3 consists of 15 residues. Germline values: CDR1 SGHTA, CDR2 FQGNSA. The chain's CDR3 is CASSLNFLLNTEAFF. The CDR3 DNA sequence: TGTGCCAGCAGCTTAAACTTTCTCTTGAACACTGAAGCTTTCTTT.

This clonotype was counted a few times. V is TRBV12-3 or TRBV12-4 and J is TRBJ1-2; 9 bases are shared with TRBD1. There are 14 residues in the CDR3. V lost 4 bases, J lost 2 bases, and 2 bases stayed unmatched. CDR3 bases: TGTGCCAGCAGTTCCGGGACAGGGAACTATGGCTACACCTTC. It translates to CASSSGTGNYGYTF.

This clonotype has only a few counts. The CDR3 protein is CSANRRRNTEAFF. The CDR3 bases are TGCAGCGCAAACAGGAGGAGGAACACTGAAGCTTTCTTT. The rearrangement uses TRBV29-1 and TRBJ1-1, with D tentatively TRBD1 (5 bases). Germline V gene sequence: CDR1 SQVTM, CDR2 ANQGSEA. V was cut by 7 bases and J by 1 base, with 13 bases left in between. This CDR3 has 13 amino acids.

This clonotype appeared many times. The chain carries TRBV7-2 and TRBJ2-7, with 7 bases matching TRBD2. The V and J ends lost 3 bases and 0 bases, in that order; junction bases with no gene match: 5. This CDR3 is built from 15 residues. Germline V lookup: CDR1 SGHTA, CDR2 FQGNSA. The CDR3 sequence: CASSFRRGSSYEQYF. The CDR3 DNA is TGTGCCAGCAGCTTTAGGCGGGGGAGCTCCTACGAGCAGTACTTC.

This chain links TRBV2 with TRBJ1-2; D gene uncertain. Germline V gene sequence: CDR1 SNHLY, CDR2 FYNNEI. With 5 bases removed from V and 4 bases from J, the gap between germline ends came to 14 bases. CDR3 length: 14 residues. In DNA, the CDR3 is TGTGCCAGCAGTCCTATGACGGTGCCCTATGGCTACACCTTC. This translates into CASSPMTVPYGYTF.

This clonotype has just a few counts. The DNA of the CDR3 is TGTGCCAGCAGCTTAGCACTTCCCAACGCAGATACGCAGTATTTT. Amino acid sequence: CASSLALPNADTQYF. This rearrangement joins TRBV7-9 to TRBJ2-3; D unclear. Between the trimmed V and J ends, which lost 0 bases and 4 bases, there was a span of 11 bases. The CDR3 has 15 residues. Germline-derived CDR1 and CDR2 are SEHNR and FQNEAQ (reference sequence).

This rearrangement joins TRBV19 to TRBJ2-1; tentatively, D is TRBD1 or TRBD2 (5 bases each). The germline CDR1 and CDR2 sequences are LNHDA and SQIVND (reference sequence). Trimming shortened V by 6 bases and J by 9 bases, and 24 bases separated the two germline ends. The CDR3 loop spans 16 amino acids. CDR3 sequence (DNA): TGTGCCAGTAGCCTTACGGGACGGCCTCTCGCCGGTGAGCAGTTCTTC. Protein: CASSLTGRPLAGEQFF.

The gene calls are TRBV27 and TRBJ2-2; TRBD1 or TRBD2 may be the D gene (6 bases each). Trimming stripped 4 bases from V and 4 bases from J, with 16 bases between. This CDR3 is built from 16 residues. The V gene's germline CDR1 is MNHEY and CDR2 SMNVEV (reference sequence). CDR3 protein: CASSYLKGGSTGELFF. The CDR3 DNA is TGTGCCAGCAGTTACCTAAAGGGGGGCAGCACCGGGGAGCTGTTTTTT.

In nucleotides, the CDR3 is TGTGCCAGCAGCCAAGTTTTTCCTGGGGCCAACGTCCTGACTTTC. Translated, it gives CASSQVFPGANVLTF. This chain joins TRBV3-1 and TRBJ2-6; D is uncertain. V lost 1 base to trimming and J lost 2 bases, with 6 bases between them. Germline loops: CDR1 LGHDT, CDR2 YNNKEL (reference sequence). There are 15 residues in the CDR3.

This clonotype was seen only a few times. CDR3 in DNA: TGTGCCAGCAGCCGTTCTGGTCCCAGTTCTGGCTACACCTTC. It encodes CASSRSGPSSGYTF. The chain is built from TRBV5-6 and TRBJ1-2; no reliable D call. Germline CDR1 and CDR2: SGHDT and YYEEEE. The CDR3 is made up of 14 amino acids. The V end lost 4 bases, the J end lost 7 bases, and 17 bases lay between the germline ends.